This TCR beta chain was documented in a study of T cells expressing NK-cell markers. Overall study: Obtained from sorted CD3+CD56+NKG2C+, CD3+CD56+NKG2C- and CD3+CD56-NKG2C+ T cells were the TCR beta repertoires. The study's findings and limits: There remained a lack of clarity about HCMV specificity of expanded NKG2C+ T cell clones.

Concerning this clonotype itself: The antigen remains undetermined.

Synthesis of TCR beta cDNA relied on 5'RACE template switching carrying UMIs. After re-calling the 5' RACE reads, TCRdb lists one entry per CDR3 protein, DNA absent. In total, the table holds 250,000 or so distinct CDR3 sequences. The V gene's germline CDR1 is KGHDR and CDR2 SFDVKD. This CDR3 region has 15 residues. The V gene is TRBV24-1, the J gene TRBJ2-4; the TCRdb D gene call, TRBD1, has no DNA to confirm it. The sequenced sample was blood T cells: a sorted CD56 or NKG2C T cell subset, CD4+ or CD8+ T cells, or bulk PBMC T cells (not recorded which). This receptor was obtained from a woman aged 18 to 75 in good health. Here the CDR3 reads CATSDPGQGKNIQYF.